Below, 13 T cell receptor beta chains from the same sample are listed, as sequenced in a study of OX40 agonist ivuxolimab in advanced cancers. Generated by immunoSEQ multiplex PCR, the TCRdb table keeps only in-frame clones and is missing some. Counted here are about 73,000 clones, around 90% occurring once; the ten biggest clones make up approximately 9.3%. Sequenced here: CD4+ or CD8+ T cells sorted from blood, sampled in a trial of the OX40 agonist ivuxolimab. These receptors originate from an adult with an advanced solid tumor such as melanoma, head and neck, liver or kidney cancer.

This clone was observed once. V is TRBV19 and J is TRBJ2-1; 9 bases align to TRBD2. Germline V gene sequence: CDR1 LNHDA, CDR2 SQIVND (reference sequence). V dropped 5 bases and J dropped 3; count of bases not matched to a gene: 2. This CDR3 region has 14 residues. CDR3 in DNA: TGTGCCAGTAGTCTAGCGGGGCTCTACAATGAGCAGTTCTTC. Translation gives CASSLAGLYNEQFF.

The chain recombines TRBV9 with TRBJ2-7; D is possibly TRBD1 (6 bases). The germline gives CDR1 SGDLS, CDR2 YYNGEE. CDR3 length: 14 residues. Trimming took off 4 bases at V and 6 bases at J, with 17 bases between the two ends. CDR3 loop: CASSPSGRGSEQYF. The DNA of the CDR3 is TGTGCCAGCAGCCCGTCGGGCAGGGGTAGCGAGCAGTACTTC.

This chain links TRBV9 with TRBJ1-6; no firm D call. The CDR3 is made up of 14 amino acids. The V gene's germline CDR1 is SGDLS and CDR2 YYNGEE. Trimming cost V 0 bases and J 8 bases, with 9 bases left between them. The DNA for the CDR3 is TGTGCCAGCAGCGTAGTGGGTATCGATTCACCCCTCCACTTT. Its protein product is CASSVVGIDSPLHF. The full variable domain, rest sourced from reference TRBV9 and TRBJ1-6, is DSGVTQTPKHLITATGQRVTLRCSPRSGDLSVYWYQQSLDQGLQFLIQYYNGEERAKGNILERFSAQQFPDLHSELNLSSLELGDSALYFCASSVVGIDSPLHFGNGTRLTVT.

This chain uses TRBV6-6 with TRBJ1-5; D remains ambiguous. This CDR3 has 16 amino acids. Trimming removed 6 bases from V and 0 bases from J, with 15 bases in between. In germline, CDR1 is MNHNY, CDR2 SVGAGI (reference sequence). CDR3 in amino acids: CASSSDKPHSNQPQHF. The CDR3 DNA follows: TGTGCCAGCAGCTCTGACAAACCACATAGCAATCAGCCCCAGCATTTT.

Here the CDR3 DNA reads TGTGCCACCAGCAGTCCTCTGGGACAGGGTATGGGCGAGCAGTACTTC. Translation: CATSSPLGQGMGEQYF. This rearrangement joins TRBV15 to TRBJ2-7; TRBD1 aligns across 9 bases. After removal of 3 bases from V and 6 bases from J, the junction contained 12 bases not matched to a gene. This CDR3 contains 16 residues. CDR1 and CDR2 (germline): LNHNV, YYDKDF (reference sequence).

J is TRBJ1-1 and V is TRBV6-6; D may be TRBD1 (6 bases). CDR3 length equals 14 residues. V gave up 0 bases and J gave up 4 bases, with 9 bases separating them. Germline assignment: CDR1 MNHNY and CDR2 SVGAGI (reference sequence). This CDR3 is CASSYSRGGTEAFF. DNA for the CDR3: TGTGCCAGCAGTTACTCCAGGGGCGGCACTGAAGCTTTCTTT.

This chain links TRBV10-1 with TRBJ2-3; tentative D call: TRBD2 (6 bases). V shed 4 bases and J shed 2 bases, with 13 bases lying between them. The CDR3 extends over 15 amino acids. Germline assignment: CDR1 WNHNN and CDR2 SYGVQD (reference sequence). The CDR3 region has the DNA TGCGCCAGCAGTGGGCCGGCGGGGATCACAGATACGCAGTATTTT. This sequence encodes CASSGPAGITDTQYF.

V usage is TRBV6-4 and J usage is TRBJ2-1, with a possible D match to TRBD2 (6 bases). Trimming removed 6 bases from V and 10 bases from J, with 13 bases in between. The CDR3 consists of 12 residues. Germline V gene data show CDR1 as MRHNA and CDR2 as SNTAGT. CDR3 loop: CASSAPGGEQFF. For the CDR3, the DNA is TGTGCCAGCAGCGCACCCGGGGGAGAGCAGTTCTTC.

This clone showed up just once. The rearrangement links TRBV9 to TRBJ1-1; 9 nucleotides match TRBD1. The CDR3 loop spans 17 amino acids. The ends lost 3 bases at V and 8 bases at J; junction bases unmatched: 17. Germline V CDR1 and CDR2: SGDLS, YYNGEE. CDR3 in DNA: TGTGCCAGCAGCGCCAGTGGGGAGACAGGGGGTTTGTTAGAAGCTTTCTTT. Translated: CASSASGETGGLLEAFF.

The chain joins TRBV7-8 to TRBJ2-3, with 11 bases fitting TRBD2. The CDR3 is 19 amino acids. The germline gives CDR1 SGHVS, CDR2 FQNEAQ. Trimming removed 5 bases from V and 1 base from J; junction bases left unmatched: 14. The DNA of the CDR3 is TGTGCCAGCAGCGCCGGACTAGCGGGTTACGAGCAGGGCACAGATACGCAGTATTTT. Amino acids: CASSAGLAGYEQGTDTQYF.

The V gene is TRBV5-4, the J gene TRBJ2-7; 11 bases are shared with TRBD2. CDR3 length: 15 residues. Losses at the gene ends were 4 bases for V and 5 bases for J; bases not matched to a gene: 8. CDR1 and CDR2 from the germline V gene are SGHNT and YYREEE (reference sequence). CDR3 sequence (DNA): TGTGCCAGCAGCGAAACTAGCGGGGGTGGCAACGAGCAGTACTTC. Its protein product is CASSETSGGGNEQYF.

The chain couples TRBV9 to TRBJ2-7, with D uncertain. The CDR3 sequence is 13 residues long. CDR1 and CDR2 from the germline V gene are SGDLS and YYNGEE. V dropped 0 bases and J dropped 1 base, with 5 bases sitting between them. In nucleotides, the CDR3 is TGTGCCAGCAGCGTAGCAGGATCCTACGAGCAGTACTTC. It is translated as CASSVAGSYEQYF.

The CDR3 DNA reads TGTGCCAGCAGTTCGTCGACCGACGGGGCCTACGAGCAGTACTTC. It specifies CASSSSTDGAYEQYF. This rearrangement joins TRBV27 to TRBJ2-7, with a weak D call TRBD2 (5 bases). The CDR3 spans 15 residues. Germline V lookup: CDR1 MNHEY, CDR2 SMNVEV (reference sequence). Trimming took off 4 bases at V and 2 bases at J, with 15 bases between the two ends.